A selection of T cell receptor beta chains follows, all from one sample in a study of T cell repertoires in cytomegalovirus infection. From the reads, TCRdb called clonotypes with MiXCR, one entry per CDR3 protein. The profile shows about 440,000 distinct CDR3 sequences, roughly a third of them singletons. Sequenced input: PBMCs. The receptors originated from a human donor in good health (CMV status not recorded). Some clones in this sample may be carry-over from other donors' samples. The CDR3 runs from the conserved cysteine through the conserved F or W. D genes are given only for firm matches. Where a row states a size, it is once, few, many or the class of an expanded clone; other rows omit it.

D gene,V gene,J gene,clone size,CDR3 protein,CDR3 DNA
-,TRBV7-6,TRBJ1-1,-,CASSAEGFQSTEAFF,TGTGCCAGCAGCGCGGAAGGGTTCCAGAGCACTGAAGCTTTCTTT
TRBD1,TRBV7-6,TRBJ2-2,many,CASSLLWGQGNTGELFF,TGTGCCAGCAGCCTCCTATGGGGACAGGGTAACACCGGGGAGCTGTTTTTT
TRBD1,TRBV19,TRBJ1-3,few,CASRTDRWTGNTIYF,TGTGCCAGTAGGACGGACAGGTGGACTGGAAACACCATATATTTT
TRBD1,TRBV20-1,TRBJ2-5,-,CSARVTGRGETQYF,TGCAGTGCTAGAGTGACAGGGCGAGGGGAGACCCAGTACTTC
-,TRBV2,TRBJ2-7,-,CASKGTNEQYF,TGTGCCAGCAAGGGGACCAACGAGCAGTACTTC
-,TRBV11-2,TRBJ1-6,-,CASRPPGIGGDRPLHF,TGTGCCAGCAGGCCTCCTGGGATCGGGGGGGACCGTCCCCTCCACTTT
TRBD1,TRBV6-6,TRBJ1-5,-,CASSSWDRSYSNQPQHF,TGTGCCAGCAGCTCGTGGGACAGGAGTTATAGCAATCAGCCCCAGCATTTT
-,TRBV2,TRBJ2-3,few,CASVPRRTDTQYF,TGTGCCAGCGTTCCGAGAAGGACAGATACGCAGTATTTT
TRBD1,TRBV7-7,TRBJ2-3,many,CASSKTGTATDTQYF,TGTGCCAGCAGCAAAACCGGGACAGCCACAGATACGCAGTATTTT
-,TRBV12-3/TRBV12-4,TRBJ1-3,-,CASRRQDFSGNTIYF,TGTGCCAGCAGGCGACAGGACTTCTCTGGAAACACCATATATTTT
TRBD2,TRBV15,TRBJ2-1,once,CATSRDLRPAGGTLSSSNNEQFF,TGTGCCACCAGCAGAGATTTGCGACCAGCGGGGGGGACCTTATCCTCCTCAAACAATGAGCAGTTCTTC
-,TRBV3-1,TRBJ2-5,-,CASSQDIGATETQYF,TGTGCCAGCAGCCAAGATATCGGCGCAACGGAGACCCAGTACTTC
TRBD2,TRBV7-9,TRBJ2-5,many,CASRSAGGGQETQYF,TGTGCCAGCAGATCAGCGGGGGGGGGCCAAGAGACCCAGTACTTC
TRBD1,TRBV11-2,TRBJ2-7,few,CASSLAYRGRTEQYF,TGTGCCAGCAGCTTAGCGTACAGGGGGCGGACCGAGCAGTACTTC
TRBD1,TRBV12-3/TRBV12-4,TRBJ1-1,once,CASSPGQGSMAFF,TGTGCCAGCAGTCCAGGACAGGGGAGTATGGCTTTCTTT
-,TRBV12-3/TRBV12-4,TRBJ1-2,once,CTSSFGGGGLSNYGYTF,TGTACCAGCAGTTTTGGTGGGGGGGGACTTTCTAACTATGGCTACACCTTC
TRBD1,TRBV19,TRBJ2-1,-,CASSIPGQGLYNEQFF,TGTGCCAGTAGTATCCCCGGACAGGGTCTATACAATGAGCAGTTCTTC
-,TRBV24-1,TRBJ2-6,-,CATSDAGRNSGANVLIF,TGTGCCACCAGTGACGCGGGACGGAACTCTGGGGCCAACGTCCTGATTTTC
-,TRBV7-2,TRBJ2-5,-,CASSLLGQLPVETQYF,TGTGCCAGCAGCTTACTAGGGCAGCTGCCCGTTGAGACCCAGTACTTC
TRBD1,TRBV7-9,TRBJ2-3,-,CASSLGPSGTGKTDTQYF,TGTGCCAGCAGCTTAGGTCCCTCCGGGACAGGAAAAACAGATACGCAGTATTTT
TRBD1,TRBV10-1,TRBJ1-5,few,CASSTGVRQPQHF,TGCGCCAGCAGCACAGGGGTTAGGCAGCCCCAGCATTTT
TRBD1,TRBV18,TRBJ1-5,-,CASSLLGQENQPQHF,TGTGCCAGCTCACTACTCGGACAGGAGAATCAGCCCCAGCATTTT
-,TRBV2,TRBJ2-7,few,CASSVDRTYEQYF,TGTGCCAGCAGTGTTGACAGGACCTACGAGCAGTACTTC
TRBD2,TRBV12-3/TRBV12-4,TRBJ2-3,-,CASSRTSGDTDTQYF,TGTGCCAGCAGCCGGACTAGCGGGGACACAGATACGCAGTATTTT
TRBD2,TRBV9,TRBJ2-1,-,CASSVVGTSGNEQFF,TGTGCCAGCAGCGTAGTTGGGACTAGCGGAAATGAGCAGTTCTTC
-,TRBV20-1,TRBJ2-7,-,CSARGITRDYEQYF,TGCAGTGCTAGAGGAATAACTCGTGACTACGAGCAGTACTTC
-,TRBV20-1,TRBJ2-2,-,CSARVDRSTGGLFF,TGCAGTGCAAGGGTGGACAGGTCCACCGGGGGGCTGTTTTTT
TRBD1,TRBV11-1,TRBJ2-2,-,CASRQDRGFPSTGELFF,TGTGCCAGCAGACAGGACAGGGGGTTCCCGAGTACCGGGGAGCTGTTTTTT
-,TRBV15,TRBJ1-5,-,CATSREADQPQHF,TGTGCCACCAGCAGAGAGGCGGATCAGCCCCAGCATTTT
-,TRBV20-1,TRBJ1-2,-,CSGSVRYGYTF,TGCAGTGGTTCAGTTAGATATGGCTACACCTTC
-,TRBV7-9,TRBJ1-4,few,CASSFLVGTASNEKLFF,TGTGCCAGCAGCTTCTTAGTTGGGACGGCATCTAATGAAAAACTGTTTTTT
-,TRBV6-2/TRBV6-3,TRBJ2-5,few,CASGIGGGLQETQYF,TGTGCCAGCGGGATCGGCGGGGGCTTACAAGAGACCCAGTACTTC
TRBD1,TRBV6-2/TRBV6-3,TRBJ2-2,-,CASIPGQGALNTGELFF,TGTGCCAGCATTCCGGGACAGGGGGCGTTGAACACCGGGGAGCTGTTTTTT
TRBD2,TRBV7-2,TRBJ2-7,many,CASSFGGGRYEQYF,TGTGCCAGCAGCTTCGGGGGGGGGCGGTACGAGCAGTACTTC
-,TRBV6-2/TRBV6-3,TRBJ1-6,few,CASSYREHGTLHF,TGTGCCAGCAGTTACAGGGAACATGGGACCCTCCACTTT
-,TRBV14,TRBJ2-2,-,CASSLSTGESNTGELFF,TGTGCCAGCAGCCTTTCTACCGGGGAATCGAACACCGGGGAGCTGTTTTTT
TRBD2,TRBV6-2/TRBV6-3,TRBJ2-1,-,CASSSTSGGVYNEQFF,TGTGCCAGCAGTTCGACTAGCGGGGGGGTGTACAATGAGCAGTTCTTC
-,TRBV7-9,TRBJ2-7,once,CASRPSVADNYEQYF,TGTGCCAGCAGGCCCTCGGTGGCGGACAACTACGAGCAGTACTTC
-,TRBV18,TRBJ1-1,-,CASSPLQGQRDTEAFF,TGTGCCAGCTCACCACTTCAAGGCCAGAGGGACACTGAAGCTTTCTTT
TRBD1,TRBV6-5,TRBJ2-2,-,CASSYGTGLTGELFF,TGTGCCAGCAGCTACGGGACAGGCCTCACCGGGGAGCTGTTTTTT
-,TRBV7-2,TRBJ1-1,many,CASSLTRGAGTEAFF,TGTGCCAGCAGCTTAACACGGGGGGCGGGGACTGAAGCTTTCTTT
TRBD1,TRBV7-6,TRBJ1-6,-,CASSLGRGPNNSPLHF,TGTGCCAGCAGCTTAGGCAGGGGGCCCAATAATTCACCCCTCCACTTT
-,TRBV7-2,TRBJ1-1,many,CASSLTRAVGTEAFF,TGTGCCAGCAGCTTAACTAGGGCAGTTGGCACTGAAGCTTTCTTT
-,TRBV20-1,TRBJ1-6,few,CSARGGPSGKPLHF,TGCAGTGCTAGAGGGGGACCGTCTGGTAAACCCCTCCACTTT
-,TRBV4-1,TRBJ1-5,-,CASSQTGYNQPQHF,TGCGCCAGCAGCCAAACAGGCTACAATCAGCCCCAGCATTTT
TRBD2,TRBV4-1,TRBJ2-1,-,CASSQEKLANNEQFF,TGCGCCAGCAGCCAAGAAAAACTAGCGAACAATGAGCAGTTCTTC
TRBD1,TRBV12-3/TRBV12-4,TRBJ2-6,many,CASSLVPGQVGFSGANVLTF,TGTGCCAGCAGTTTAGTCCCGGGACAGGTGGGATTCTCTGGGGCCAACGTCCTGACTTTC
-,TRBV4-2,TRBJ2-5,few,CASSQVGIETQYF,TGTGCCAGCAGCCAAGTTGGGATAGAGACCCAGTACTTC
TRBD1,TRBV5-4,TRBJ2-7,-,CASSLAVTGGGEQYF,TGTGCCAGCAGCTTGGCTGTGACAGGGGGTGGCGAGCAGTACTTC
TRBD1,TRBV28,TRBJ2-7,many,CASSGTGPPYEQYF,TGTGCCAGCAGTGGGACAGGGCCCCCCTACGAGCAGTACTTC
TRBD1,TRBV5-1,TRBJ2-3,-,CASSLFRGPRSTTSTDTQYF,TGCGCCAGCAGCTTGTTCAGGGGGCCTCGATCTACTACTAGCACAGATACGCAGTATTTT
TRBD2,TRBV12-3/TRBV12-4,TRBJ2-7,-,CASSFSSGGDEQYF,TGTGCCAGCAGTTTCTCTAGCGGGGGGGACGAGCAGTACTTC